A selection of T cell receptor beta chains follows, all from one sample in a study of T-cell reconstitution after alpha-beta-depleted transplantation in children. TCRdb re-derived calls from the PCR reads in MiXCR, one entry per CDR3 protein. The sample has some 200,000 distinct CDR3 sequences; around 8.4% are singletons. The sequences come from PBMCs, mostly from graft donor cells, collected 360 days after TCRalphabeta/CD19-depleted stem cell transplant. These receptors all stem from a male patient aged 2 to 9 who had a stem cell transplant for acute myeloid leukemia, so the T cells may come from the graft donor. Both conserved end residues are part of each CDR3. D genes are given only for firm matches. Clone size is stated in some rows and not others, as once, few, many or a class when expanded.

d_gene	abundance	v_gene	j_gene	CDR3nt	CDR3aa
TRBD1	many	TRBV5-1	TRBJ1-3	TGCGCCAGCAGCTCAGGGGGCTCTGGAAACACCATATATTTT	CASSSGGSGNTIYF
NA	few	TRBV5-1	TRBJ2-2	TGCGCCAGCAGCTTGGCATCTGGGAACACCGGGGAGCTGTTTTTT	CASSLASGNTGELFF
TRBD1	many	TRBV12-3/TRBV12-4	TRBJ2-1	TGTGCCAGCAGCCGGGACAGGCTTTACAATGAGCAGTTCTTC	CASSRDRLYNEQFF
TRBD1	many	TRBV6-2/TRBV6-3	TRBJ1-1	TGTGCCAGCAGCGGGACAGGGGGCCTGATGAACACTGAAGCTTTCTTT	CASSGTGGLMNTEAFF
TRBD2	few	TRBV11-3	TRBJ2-3	TGTGCCAGCAGCCCCCGGGGGGGCGCAGATACGCAGTATTTT	CASSPRGGADTQYF
NA	NA	TRBV20-1	TRBJ1-5	TGCAGTGCTAGAGAATTTCTTAGGGCCGATCAGCCCCAGCATTTT	CSAREFLRADQPQHF
NA	few	TRBV4-3	TRBJ1-4	TGCGCCAGCAGCCCAAACATAGGCGAAAAACTGTTTTTT	CASSPNIGEKLFF
NA	many	TRBV7-8	TRBJ1-4	TGTGCCAGCAGCTTAGTCGACCGAGCTAATGAAAAACTGTTTTTT	CASSLVDRANEKLFF
TRBD1	few	TRBV12-3/TRBV12-4	TRBJ1-5	TGTGCCAGCAAAGGGACAGGGGGAAGCAATCAGCCCCAGCATTTT	CASKGTGGSNQPQHF
TRBD1	NA	TRBV7-8	TRBJ2-7	TGTGCCAGCAGCTCAGCTTTTCCGGGACAGGGAAAGAACGAGCAGTACTTC	CASSSAFPGQGKNEQYF
TRBD1	few	TRBV20-1	TRBJ1-5	TGCAGTGCTACTAGACAGGGTAATCAGCCCCAGCATTTT	CSATRQGNQPQHF
NA	many	TRBV12-3/TRBV12-4	TRBJ2-4	TGTGCCAGCAGTTTTCAGGGGCTAAGGGACATTCAGTACTTC	CASSFQGLRDIQYF
TRBD2	many	TRBV3-1	TRBJ2-2	TGTGCCAGCAGCCCTGGACTAGCTCGGGTCGGGGAGCTGTTTTTT	CASSPGLARVGELFF
TRBD1	many	TRBV10-2	TRBJ2-3	TGCGCCACCAGGGAGACAGGGACAGATACGCAGTATTTT	CATRETGTDTQYF
TRBD1	many	TRBV29-1	TRBJ2-7	TGCAGCGTTGAAGGAGATCCCGGGACAGACTACGAGCAGTACTTC	CSVEGDPGTDYEQYF
TRBD1	few	TRBV7-3	TRBJ2-5	TGTGCCAGCAGCTTAACGGGACAGGGGAGAGAGACCCAGTACTTC	CASSLTGQGRETQYF
TRBD1	few	TRBV12-3/TRBV12-4	TRBJ2-2	TGTGCCAGCAGGGGACAGGGGACCGGGGAGCTGTTTTTT	CASRGQGTGELFF
TRBD2	many	TRBV24-1	TRBJ2-3	TGTGCCACCAGTGATCCAAGCGGGAGAGGAACAGATACGCAGTATTTT	CATSDPSGRGTDTQYF
NA	NA	TRBV7-5	TRBJ2-5	NA	CISVPEAPGELMETQYF
NA	few	TRBV12-3/TRBV12-4	TRBJ1-2	TGTGCCAGCAGCCCCGACAGTCTCAACTATGGCTACACCTTC	CASSPDSLNYGYTF
NA	NA	TRBV5-6	TRBJ2-1	TGTGCCAGCAGCTCCAGGGAACAGGGACGGTTCTTC	CASSSREQGRFF
NA	few	TRBV5-1	TRBJ2-3	TGCGCCAGCAGCTTGGACAGAAATTGGGCAGATACGCAGTATTTT	CASSLDRNWADTQYF
NA	many	TRBV12-3/TRBV12-4	TRBJ2-7	TGTGCCAGCAGTTTAAGGTTTAGCTTCTACGAGCAGTACTTC	CASSLRFSFYEQYF
NA	NA	TRBV5-1	TRBJ2-5	TGCGCCAGCAGCGCCGGGATGCAAGAGACCCAGTACTTC	CASSAGMQETQYF
NA	NA	TRBV7-8	TRBJ1-6	TGTGCCAGCAGCCATCCATCTTGGCCGTGGGGGCGCTTGGATTCACCCCTCCACTTT	CASSHPSWPWGRLDSPLHF
NA	many	TRBV4-2	TRBJ2-2	TGTGCCAGCAGCCTAGCAGGGGTTAACACCGGGGAGCTGTTTTTT	CASSLAGVNTGELFF
NA	few	TRBV7-9	TRBJ2-2	TGTGCCAGCAGCCAACAGGGCGGCGGGGAGCTGTTTTTT	CASSQQGGGELFF
NA	many	TRBV28	TRBJ2-1	TGTGCCAGCAGTCCTAGGAGGGGTAGCTCCTACAATGAGCAGTTCTTC	CASSPRRGSSYNEQFF
NA	many	TRBV5-6	TRBJ1-3	TGTGCCAGCAGCCCCCCCGGTGGAAACACCATATATTTT	CASSPPGGNTIYF
TRBD2	many	TRBV29-1	TRBJ2-7	TGCAGCGCGTCGTTAGCGGGTCGCGGGAGGGACGAGCAGTACTTC	CSASLAGRGRDEQYF
NA	many	TRBV5-1	TRBJ2-1	TGCGCCAGCAGCTCCGGGCAGACCCCTTACAATGAGCAGTTCTTC	CASSSGQTPYNEQFF
TRBD1	NA	TRBV12-3/TRBV12-4	TRBJ1-4	TGTGCCAGCAGCTATAGACAGGGCATAAATGAAAAACTGTTTTTT	CASSYRQGINEKLFF
NA	few	TRBV28	TRBJ1-2	TGTGCCAGCAGTTTAACGACAGAACTTAACTATGGCTACACCTTC	CASSLTTELNYGYTF
NA	few	TRBV7-2	TRBJ2-1	TGTGCCAGCAGACTCCGACCCGGGGGCTATGAGCAGTTCTTC	CASRLRPGGYEQFF
NA	NA	TRBV28	TRBJ1-1	TGTGCCAGCCGCCTCGGGCTGGAGAACACTGAAGCTTTCTTT	CASRLGLENTEAFF
NA	NA	TRBV29-1	TRBJ2-1	TGCAGCGTTGAACTAAATGAGCAGTTCTTC	CSVELNEQFF
TRBD1	many	TRBV20-1	TRBJ1-1	TGCAGTGCTAGAGCCCCGACAGGGGCCAAGTACACTGAAGCTTTCTTT	CSARAPTGAKYTEAFF
NA	NA	TRBV9	TRBJ2-2	TGTGCCAGCAGCGTATCGGTGGAGGGGGAGCTGTTTTTT	CASSVSVEGELFF
NA	NA	TRBV5-1	TRBJ2-3	TGCGCCAGCAGCTTGGCCCGACTAGATACGCAGTATTTT	CASSLARLDTQYF
NA	many	TRBV7-3	TRBJ2-2	TGTGCCAGCAGCAGTAGCGGGGAGCTGTTTTTT	CASSSSGELFF
TRBD2	few	TRBV7-2	TRBJ2-5	TGTGCCAGCAGCTTAACTCTAGCGGGATGGGCAGAGACCCAGTACTTC	CASSLTLAGWAETQYF
TRBD2	NA	TRBV5-1	TRBJ2-1	TGCGCCAGCAGCTTGTTTAGCGGGGGTGCCAATGAGCAGTTCTTC	CASSLFSGGANEQFF
TRBD2	many	TRBV7-8	TRBJ2-7	TGTGCCAGCAGCTTAACTAGCGGTAAATACGAGCAGTACTTC	CASSLTSGKYEQYF
NA	few	TRBV9	TRBJ2-1	TGTGCCAGCAGCGTGGCCGGGACGCAGAATGAGCAGTTCTTC	CASSVAGTQNEQFF
NA	NA	TRBV15	TRBJ2-5	TGTGCCACCAGCGGGGCCCGGGGAGAGACCCAGTACTTC	CATSGARGETQYF
NA	NA	TRBV4-1	TRBJ2-1	TGCGCCAGCAGCCAAGATAAGGGATCGGATGAGCAGTTCTTC	CASSQDKGSDEQFF
TRBD1	few	TRBV27	TRBJ2-7	TGTGCCAGCAGTCTCGGACAGGGGAGGAGGTACGAGCAGTACTTC	CASSLGQGRRYEQYF
NA	many	TRBV12-3/TRBV12-4	TRBJ2-3	TGTGCCAGCAGTTTAGGGGGGAGCCCAGATACGCAGTATTTT	CASSLGGSPDTQYF
NA	NA	TRBV12-3/TRBV12-4	TRBJ1-2	TGTGCCAGCAGTTTTGGGGACCTATGGAGGAGCTACACCTTC	CASSFGDLWRSYTF
NA	few	TRBV9	TRBJ2-2	TGTGCCAGCAGCGTCGCAGGGAACACCGGGGAGCTGTTTTTT	CASSVAGNTGELFF
NA	many	TRBV18	TRBJ2-2	TGTGCCAGCTCACCACCGTATCTTCCCAGGGGTTGGAACACCGGGGAGCTGTTTTTT	CASSPPYLPRGWNTGELFF
NA	NA	TRBV12-3/TRBV12-4	TRBJ1-2	TGTGCCAGCAGTGTCAAACGGCGCCGCTATGGCTACACCTTC	CASSVKRRRYGYTF